This T cell receptor beta chain was captured in a study of CD4 T cells in relation to SARS-CoV-2 and coronaviruses. Some clones are missing from TCRdb's copy, which holds only in-frame ones; the method was immunoSEQ multiplex PCR. The sample lists roughly 20,000 clones, roughly 78% occurring once. Only a few counts were recorded for this clone. The antigen remains undetermined. Before the COVID-19 pandemic, during about 2011-2019, CD4+ T cells were taken from unexposed donors. CD4+ T cells were isolated from the cells after roughly 11 days of culture. PBMCs were plated at some 2 million per well in IL-2-containing medium. The sample consisted of CD4+ T cells from PBMCs, cultured in vitro. This TCR was sampled from a human donor in good health.

The CDR3 coding sequence is TGTGCCAGCAGTTTCTCGGCAGGGGAGTCCCCAAACGAGCAGTACTTC. Amino acids: CASSFSAGESPNEQYF. The chain recombines TRBV27 with TRBJ2-7; possible D gene TRBD1, 6 bases. V lost 3 bases, J lost 5 bases, and 20 bases lay in between. The CDR3 is 16 amino acids. Germline CDR1 and CDR2: MNHEY and SMNVEV (reference sequence).